The text below deals with one T cell receptor (beta chain). Its antigen is not identified. The record originates from a study of shared clonotypes between healthy human individuals. Study at large: A couple of women and a few men aged 18 to 49 made up the donors. Three plates were used per donor for CD4 naive, three for CD4 memory, two for CD8 naive and one for CD8 memory. Overall study results and limits: Limitation of the genetic and exposure-history diversity represented came from the few donors.

Naive CD8 cells lacked CD45RO and underwent positive selection for CCR7, leaving out terminally differentiated effector memory CD45RA+ cells. The study ran the assay at deep level. Libraries were prepared by immunoSEQ multiplex PCR; TCRdb keeps only in-frame clonotypes and omits some of them. The table lists 2 million to 2.5 million clones, approximately 94% of them singletons. CDR1 SGHNT and CDR2 YENEEA come from the germline V gene. The V and J ends lost 5 bases and 4 bases respectively, with 15 bases between them. CDR3 size: 15 residues. The source of this sequence is a man aged 18-30 years in good health. Some clones in this sample may be carry-over from other donors' samples. The rearrangement links TRBV11-3 to TRBJ2-1; TRBD2 might be the D (7 bases). The sample consisted of naive CD8+ T cells from PBMCs. The CDR3 region is CASSPRGLGYNEQFF. The CDR3 DNA reads as TGTGCCAGCAGCCCGCGGGGGCTAGGGTACAATGAGCAGTTCTTC.